This paragraph covers one T cell receptor beta chain sequence. Its antigen is not yet known. Qualities for individual bases were not recorded, and no much larger clone is one base off. The data are from a study of Ad26.COV2.S vaccination and SARS-CoV-2 variants listed by TCRdb under 2021. The study in broad terms: Donors in the vaccine arm were drawn from COV1001, a phase I-IIa trial of Ad26.COV2.S in healthy adults that was multicentre, randomized, double-blind and placebo-controlled. Dosing of Ad26.COV2.S was intramuscular, at either 5x10^10 or 1x10^11 viral particles, delivered as one shot or as two shots spaced 56 days apart. TCRbeta repertoire sequencing served as the tool for gauging how specific and how broad the SARS-CoV-2-reactive T cell receptors were following Ad26.COV2.S vaccination. A total of 32 samples were included in the TCR-sequenced set, comprising roughly 19 Ad26.COV2.S vaccine recipients, 5 placebo recipients and 8 SARS-CoV-2 convalescent individuals. Trial participants were randomized into five groups of five: low-dose or high-dose Ad26.COV2.S given once or twice, or placebo on both occasions. Investigators remained blinded to trial group allocation during experiments and outcome assessment.

Overall study outcomes, separate from this receptor: The authors noted that total T cell responses may have been underestimated by the TCR breadth and depth analyses. Ad26.COV2.S recipients had higher spike-specific TCR breadth than placebo recipients (P = 0.0014). After vaccination, substantial breadth of spike-specific CD8+ and CD4+ T cell responses was reported. Vaccine and placebo recipients had similar non-spike TCR breadth, a finding consistent with the vaccine containing only spike. The study was not powered for comparison of responses between vaccine doses or regimens.

Based on the germline V gene, the CDR1 and CDR2 sequences are SGHTA and FQGNSA. The CDR3 has 17 amino acids, counting the end cysteine and phenylalanine. This entry keeps only the CDR3 DNA: 51 bases, framed from base 1. Trimming removed 5 bases from V and 0 bases from J, leaving 14 bases between the germline ends. TCRbeta CDR3 regions were sequenced with the immunoSEQ Assay. After extraction, genomic DNA underwent amplification by bias-controlled multiplex PCR, followed by high-throughput sequencing. Per the authors' processing: To quantify the absolute abundance of every unique TCRbeta CDR3 region, sequences were collapsed and filtered. T cell fraction was estimated by normalization of TCRbeta template counts to usable DNA, with usable DNA being measured through amplification of reference genes present in all nucleated cells. Repertoire TCRs were annotated as SARS-CoV-2-specific by exact matching of V gene, CDR3 amino acid sequence and J gene to a known reactive TCR set. The reference SARS-CoV-2 TCR set came from MIRA and was filtered for enrichment in COVID-19-positive ImmuneCODE repertoires, removing public or cross-reactive TCRs. Using the MIRA antigens, annotated TCRs were further analysed by specific ORF or by position within an ORF. Breadth was defined as annotated unique rearrangements over total unique productive rearrangements; depth was the summed frequency of those rearrangements. TCR breadth was compared between groups using two-sided Wilcoxon rank-sum tests. Not all clones reach the TCRdb copy of this immuneACCESS table, which keeps in-frame sequences only. Checked studies attribute under half of the gap to unresolved V genes and leave the rest unexplained. V and J calls and clone size are copied from that table; D and trimming were computed from the DNA. A total of about 350,000 clones appear in this sample, 80% to 90% of them only once. About 10% of the sample is taken by the ten largest.

In light of the paper, this sample's treatment or condition label describes: around 19 received Ad26.COV2.S at low or high dose, single or two shots; several received placebo; per-sample allocation not given. Repertoires of vaccine and placebo recipients were sequenced from samples taken on day 63 after the first injection. Cohort 1b enrolled about two dozen adults aged 18-55 years at a single site in Boston, USA, between 29 July and 7 August 2020. As a vaccine, Ad26.COV2.S was a replication-incompetent adenovirus type 26 vector that expressed a prefusion-stabilized SARS-CoV-2 spike protein derived from the original Wuhan strain.

Sequences were derived from peripheral blood, sampled in a trial of Ad26.COV2.S vaccine versus placebo. The chain uses TRBV7-2 and TRBJ2-6; the D gene is perhaps TRBD1, from 6 matching bases. This sequence originates from a person between 18 and 60 years old who received the Ad26.COV2.S COVID-19 vaccine or a placebo. The nucleotide sequence reads as follows: TGTGCCAGCAGCCCTAGAGGACAGACCTCTGGGGCCAACGTCCTGACTTTC. Protein translation: CASSPRGQTSGANVLTF. The CDR3 plus the reference TRBV7-2 and TRBJ2-6 genes for the other parts give the full variable domain: GAGVSQSPSNKVTEKGKDVELRCDPISGHTALYWYRQSLGQGLEFLIYFQGNSAPDKSGLPSDRFSAERTGGSVSTLTIQRTQQEDSAVYLCASSPRGQTSGANVLTFGAGSRLTVL.